This T cell receptor beta chain was sequenced for a study of identifying expanded T cells in peripheral blood. On this clone: Its antigen remains unidentified.

General study points: Across healthy donors, higher total template counts meant significantly greater approximately 2-week count variance. Roughly 1.1 clones differed between technical replicates, versus around 15 and 19 over time.

Collection occurred without any documented infections or immune events in donors. Germline V lookup: CDR1 KGHSY, CDR2 FQNENV. Trimming removed 0 bases at V and 1 base at J, with 5 bases between. The CDR3 sequence is 14 residues long. Repertoires were generated with immunoSEQ multiplex PCR, while TCRdb's copy carries only in-frame clones and drops some. The sample holds 70,000 to 100,000 clones; approximately 91% are singletons and the top ten take roughly 3.9%. Sequencing was performed on blood. The TCR sequence derives from a person aged 18 to 75 in good health. The chain links TRBV16 to TRBJ2-3; no definite D call. CDR3 bases: TGTGCCAGCAGCCAATCGTCGGGCACAGATACGCAGTATTTT. It yields the protein CASSQSSGTDTQYF.